The sequence of this TCR beta chain was determined in a study of identical twins. Study-wide results and limits: Out-of-frame beta sequences exhibited a weaker degree of excess twin sharing. Diverse VJ usage suggested most zero-insertion clonotypes were not invariant T cells.

MiXCR, run by TCRdb on the 5' RACE reads, gives a single entry per CDR3 protein. Counted here are about 530,000 distinct CDR3 sequences, under 25% occurring once; the ten biggest clones make up 0.4% to 0.6%. Notes on this clonotype: The antigen remains undetermined. The junction shows a germline mismatch at one end, possibly a read error.

These same data were also listed under a study on yellow fever vaccine responses in identical twins.

The clonotype was recovered from a woman younger than 30 in good health. The specimen was CD4+ T cells sorted from blood.

The CDR3 DNA follows: TGTGCCAGCAGCCAGGCGTGGCTAGCGGGGGCCACCGGGAAGCTGTTTTTT. The encoded protein is CASSQAWLAGATGKLFF. The chain carries TRBV7-9 and TRBJ2-2; 10 bases fit TRBD2. Germline CDR1 reads SEHNR; CDR2 reads FQNEAQ (reference sequence). The CDR3 is made up of 17 amino acids. The whole variable domain, filled in from reference TRBV7-9 and TRBJ2-2, reads DTGVSQNPRHKITKRGQNVTFRCDPISEHNRLYWYRQTLGQGPEFLTYFQNEAQLEKSRLLSDRFSAERPKGSFSTLEIQRTEQGDSAMYLCASSQAWLAGATGKLFFGEGSRLTVL.